This T cell receptor (beta chain) was profiled in a study of sequential checkpoint blockade in melanoma. Study details: Each arm's sequence ended with maintenance nivolumab.

The length of the CDR3 is 14 residues. CDR1 and CDR2 (germline): SGHNT, YENEEA. Trimming left V 5 bases short and J 2 bases short, with 13 bases between. This clone is deemed medium-sized. Noted treatment: randomized to nivolumab then ipilimumab (arm A) or the reverse (arm B). Sequencing was performed with immunoSEQ multiplex PCR; in TCRdb, only in-frame clones are kept and a portion is missing. The table lists 500 to 750 clones, over 20% of them singletons. The sequence came from a human donor with melanoma. The material was tumor tissue (inferred from file names), obtained from a patient given nivolumab and ipilimumab in sequence. The genes are TRBV11-3 and TRBJ2-7; perhaps TRBD1 as D (5 bases). The chain's CDR3 is CASSAPDTAYEQYF. The DNA of the CDR3 is TGTGCCAGCAGCGCACCGGACACCGCCTACGAGCAGTACTTC.